The sample holds many counts of the clone carrying this TCR beta chain. Its antigen is not identified. This entry comes from a study of prognosis after radiotherapy for stage I lung cancer. Study-level information: In this cohort, every patient with non-small cell lung cancer was regarded as medically inoperable.

Multiplex PCR, run in two rounds, amplified TCR beta CDR3 from genomic DNA. Primers specific to each TRBV and TRBJ gene were used in first-round PCR. A single record per CDR3 protein comes from TCRdb applying MiXCR to the multiplex PCR reads. The sample includes around 59,000 distinct CDR3 sequences, 26% of them seen just once. Study findings and constraints: The tumor specificity of expanded TCR clones remained undetermined. The study found that unique TCR clone counts fell after stereotactic body radiation therapy, median about 10,000 versus 6,900.

Germline V CDR1 and CDR2: DFQATT, SNEGSKA (reference sequence). V lost 8 bases, J lost 7 bases, and 18 bases lay in between. The CDR3 sequence is 13 residues long. The receptor comes from a donor over 45 with non-small cell lung cancer. The sample here was PBMCs, taken before or after stereotactic body radiation therapy (not recorded which). This chain connects TRBV20-1 to TRBJ2-1; TRBD1 might be the D (7 bases). The CDR3 protein is CSTGRQGGNEQFF. DNA for the CDR3: TGCAGTACTGGTCGACAGGGAGGTAATGAGCAGTTCTTC.